One and the same sample provided the 22 T cell receptor beta chains below, sequenced in a study of T cells expressing NK-cell markers. TCRdb reprocessed the 5' RACE reads; each CDR3 protein has one entry and no DNA is given. Its table records a few hundred thousand distinct CDR3 sequences. Material for sequencing was blood T cells: a sorted CD56 or NKG2C T cell subset, CD4+ or CD8+ T cells, or bulk PBMC T cells (not recorded which). Receptors originate from a man aged 18 to 69 in good health.

The chain joins TRBV12-3 or TRBV12-4 to TRBJ1-1; lacking DNA, the TRBD1 call made by TCRdb goes unchecked. The CDR3 loop spans 15 amino acids. The CDR3 is CASSTRAGGDTEAFF.

The chain carries TRBV18 and TRBJ1-1. Germline lookup yields CDR1 KGHSH and CDR2 LQKENI. This CDR3 has 14 residues. The CDR3 region is CASSHPGRDTEAFF.

V and J are TRBV5-4 and TRBJ2-3; TCRdb reports TRBD1, a call that lacks DNA to check it against. The V gene's germline CDR1 is SGHNT and CDR2 YYREEE (reference sequence). The CDR3 extends over 16 amino acids. CDR3 residues: CASSLGGQGGRRAQYF.

The CDR3: CSASRDLINYGYTF. The chain joins TRBV20-1 to TRBJ1-2. CDR1 is DFQATT and CDR2 is SNEGSKA in the germline V gene (reference sequence). The CDR3 is 14 amino acids.

The rearrangement joins TRBV7-9 to TRBJ2-3. The CDR3 length is 15 residues. Germline values: CDR1 SEHNR, CDR2 FQNEAQ (reference sequence). The CDR3 spells CASSLVGLGTDTQYF.

The chain has TRBV5-1 and TRBJ2-3. The V gene's germline CDR1 is SGHRS and CDR2 YFSETQ. CDR3 length equals 14 residues. The CDR3 loop is CASSPDHQADTQYF.

V gene TRBV20-1 combines with J gene TRBJ2-4. CDR3 length: 13 residues. From germline, CDR1 is DFQATT and CDR2 SNEGSKA (reference sequence). The CDR3 reads CSARAPTKNIQYF.

This chain uses TRBV30 with TRBJ1-1; TCRdb lists TRBD1, though no DNA is available to test this call. This CDR3 spans 13 amino acids. Germline loops: CDR1 GTSNPN, CDR2 SVGIG (reference sequence). CDR3 region: CAWGQGGNTEAFF.

The V and J genes are TRBV7-9 and TRBJ1-1. Germline V lookup: CDR1 SEHNR, CDR2 FQNEAQ (reference sequence). The CDR3 contains 16 residues. This chain's CDR3 is CASSLVAGRGNTEAFF. Drawing the rest from reference TRBV7-9 and TRBJ1-1, the complete variable domain is DTGVSQNPRHKITKRGQNVTFRCDPISEHNRLYWYRQTLGQGPEFLTYFQNEAQLEKSRLLSDRFSAERPKGSFSTLEIQRTEQGDSAMYLCASSLVAGRGNTEAFFGQGTRLTVV.

The chain employs TRBV6-1 and TRBJ1-6; TCRdb returns TRBD1, unconfirmable since there is no DNA. Germline CDR1 reads MNHNS; CDR2 reads SASEGT. The CDR3 is 15 amino acids. This CDR3 reads CASSRGVGKNSPLHF.

This sequence joins TRBV6-1 and TRBJ2-7; TCRdb designates TRBD1, a call that cannot be tested without DNA. CDR1 MNHNS and CDR2 SASEGT come from the germline V gene. CDR3 size: 15 residues. CDR3 protein: CASTDPGQPAYEQYF.

The chain combines TRBV28 with TRBJ2-3; TCRdb names TRBD1, which stays unverified in the absence of DNA. CDR1 is MDHEN, CDR2 SYDVKM, per germline. The CDR3 is 16 residues long. CDR3 sequence reads: CASTTRGGVDTDTQYF.

This chain uses TRBV20-1 with TRBJ2-7; lacking DNA, the TRBD2 call made by TCRdb goes unchecked. CDR1 is DFQATT, CDR2 SNEGSKA, per germline (reference sequence). The CDR3 has 14 residues. The CDR3 region is CSARTLVFGYEQYF.

The CDR3 sequence is CASSFSRDNSPLHF. The chain employs TRBV12-3 or TRBV12-4 and TRBJ1-6. CDR3 length: 14 residues.

The chain has TRBV25-1 and TRBJ2-6; TCRdb calls TRBD1, which cannot be checked without DNA. The CDR3 length is 17 residues. The germline CDR1 and CDR2 sequences are MGHDK and SYGVNS. The CDR3 protein is CASSRTGGISGANVLTF.

The rearrangement uses TRBV11-2 and TRBJ2-2; there is no DNA to check the TCRdb D call of TRBD1. CDR3 length: 16 residues. Germline V gene data show CDR1 as SGHAT and CDR2 as FQNNGV. The CDR3 sequence is CASSPHFGGRAGELFF.

The chain links TRBV6-1 to TRBJ2-5. CDR1 MNHNS and CDR2 SASEGT come from the germline V gene. The CDR3 is 12 residues long. The CDR3 reads CASSRYKETQYF.

This rearrangement joins TRBV5-1 to TRBJ2-3; as DNA is missing, the TRBD1 call by TCRdb cannot be tested. This CDR3 spans 20 amino acids. Germline V lookup: CDR1 SGHRS, CDR2 YFSETQ. CDR3 residues: CASSRSFEWSQGEVGDTQYF.

The chain carries TRBV7-2 and TRBJ2-3; TCRdb lists TRBD2, though no DNA is available to test this call. The CDR3 consists of 15 residues. Germline CDR1 SGHTA, CDR2 FQGNSA. This CDR3 reads CASSPRDSSTDTQYF.

The J gene is TRBJ2-2, the V gene TRBV6-5; TCRdb outputs TRBD1, but without DNA this stays unchecked. The CDR3 has 16 amino acids. CDR1 and CDR2 (germline): MNHEY, SVGAGI. The CDR3 sequence: CASSYSIGGIGGELFF.

The chain is built from TRBV12-5 and TRBJ2-3; the TRBD1 assignment by TCRdb is unverifiable without DNA. Germline V CDR1 and CDR2: LGHNT, FRNRAP. CDR3 length equals 17 residues. CDR3: CASGLYPTEHYTDTQYF.

The rearrangement uses TRBV5-1 and TRBJ1-1. The CDR3 totals 17 residues. Looked up from germline, CDR1 is SGHRS and CDR2 is YFSETQ. This CDR3 is CASSLVPLGQQNTEAFF.